The 17 T cell receptor beta chains presented below share a single source sample, sequenced in a study of regulatory T cells in long-lasting Graves disease. Time point noted: newly diagnosed GD, antithyroid drugs for less than 3 months. Following extraction of RNA from PBMCs, that RNA was used to make the TCR library. Arm-PCR with iRepertoire HTBI primers amplified the CDR3 regions for these TCR beta libraries. MiXCR was run by TCRdb on the multiplex PCR reads, yielding one entry per CDR3 protein. This sample carries some 330,000 distinct CDR3 sequences, 10% to 15% of them seen once, and the ten largest clones take about 19%. The data also belong to a second study, concerning T cells in Graves' hyperthyroidism and ophthalmopathy.

The sample was peripheral blood mononuclear cells (PBMCs), taken at new diagnosis, from a patient treated with antithyroid drugs. The receptors here all came from a woman aged 18 to 35 with Graves disease.

This clonotype was picked up many times. This sequence joins TRBV28 and TRBJ1-1; D uncertain. V was pared by 3 bases and J by 3 bases, with 11 bases between. Germline CDR1 MDHEN, CDR2 SYDVKM. This CDR3 is 14 amino acids long. This chain's CDR3 is CASSFPGLYTEAFF. The CDR3 DNA sequence: TGTGCCAGCAGTTTTCCGGGGTTGTACACTGAAGCTTTCTTT.

Ten or more counts support this clonotype. The chain links TRBV20-1 to TRBJ2-5, with 7 bases matching TRBD1. The ends lost 7 bases at V and 7 bases at J; junction bases unmatched: 21. This CDR3 spans 16 amino acids. In germline, CDR1 is DFQATT, CDR2 SNEGSKA (reference sequence). CDR3 DNA sequence: TGCAGTGTTCCAACAGGGGCTACACGGAGGACAGGGACCCAGTACTTC. As protein: CSVPTGATRRTGTQYF.

This clonotype was recorded many times. The rearrangement links TRBV5-5 to TRBJ2-5; unclear D gene. Per the germline V gene, CDR1 is SGHKS and CDR2 is YYEKEE (reference sequence). The CDR3 covers 15 residues. V lost 0 bases, J lost 3 bases, and 12 bases lay in between. In nucleotides, the CDR3 is TGTGCCAGCAGCTTGGAGTTGGGCTCGGAAGAGACCCAGTACTTC. Its protein product is CASSLELGSEETQYF.

This clonotype has ten or more counts. V usage is TRBV7-8 and J usage is TRBJ2-5; D unclear. V was trimmed by 5 bases and J by 2 bases, leaving 15 bases between them. The germline CDR1 and CDR2 sequences are SGHVS and FQNEAQ. The CDR3 has 15 amino acids. CDR3 amino acids: CASSPLSEIQETQYF. CDR3 coding DNA: TGTGCCAGCAGCCCTCTCTCCGAGATACAAGAGACCCAGTACTTC.

This chain joins TRBV13 and TRBJ1-6; 7 nucleotides line up with TRBD1. The germline V gene has CDR1 PRHDT and CDR2 FYEKMQ (reference sequence). V was clipped by 3 bases and J by 7 bases; unmatched bases: 3. This CDR3 has 14 amino acids. CDR3 amino acids: CASSFLGQNSPLHF. The CDR3, as DNA: TGTGCCAGCAGCTTCTTGGGACAGAATTCACCCCTCCACTTT.

Many counts were recorded for this clonotype. The J gene is TRBJ2-7, the V gene TRBV28; D is undetermined. The CDR3 is made up of 14 amino acids. The V gene lost 6 bases and the J gene lost 4 bases, with 16 bases spanning the gap. CDR1 MDHEN and CDR2 SYDVKM come from the germline V gene. The CDR3 is CASRPLYRSYEQYF. The CDR3 bases are TGTGCCAGCAGGCCACTTTATCGTTCTTACGAGCAGTACTTC.

This clonotype was seen many times. The chain recombines TRBV28 with TRBJ1-2, with TRBD1 identical over 7 bases. Germline V CDR1 and CDR2: MDHEN, SYDVKM. The ends lost 3 bases at V and 2 bases at J; junction bases unmatched: 3. The CDR3 loop spans 14 amino acids. The CDR3 spells CASSFQQGNYGYTF. The CDR3 DNA reads as TGTGCCAGCAGTTTTCAACAGGGGAACTATGGCTACACCTTC.

The table lists this clonotype with many counts. The chain employs TRBV14 and TRBJ1-2; TRBD1 might be the D (6 bases). Germline-derived CDR1 and CDR2 are SGHDN and FVKESK. The CDR3 contains 14 residues. The V end was cut by 2 bases, the J end by 4 bases, with 11 bases between. The CDR3 DNA follows: TGTGCCAGCAGCCAATCGGGACAATTCTATGGCTACACCTTC. Protein product: CASSQSGQFYGYTF. The complete variable domain, with remaining parts taken from reference TRBV14 and TRBJ1-2, reads EAGVTQFPSHSVIEKGQTVTLRCDPISGHDNLYWYRRVMGKEIKFLLHFVKESKQDESGMPNNRFLAERTGGTYSTLKVQPAELEDSGVYFCASSQSGQFYGYTFGSGTRLTVV.

The chain uses TRBV3-1 and TRBJ2-5; 11 nucleotides match TRBD2. Germline assignment: CDR1 LGHDT and CDR2 YNNKEL (reference sequence). The junction had 9 bases not matched to a gene; V was cut back by 5 bases and J by 4 bases. This CDR3 has 16 amino acids. The CDR3 loop is CASSRLSGGAGETQYF. CDR3 DNA: TGTGCCAGCAGCAGACTTAGCGGGGGGGCCGGAGAGACCCAGTACTTC.

This clonotype came up many times. The chain joins TRBV28 to TRBJ1-1; unclear D gene. V was pared by 5 bases and J by 1 base, with 14 bases between. The germline V gene has CDR1 MDHEN and CDR2 SYDVKM. The CDR3 is made up of 15 amino acids. The CDR3 is CASSPNPIKNTEAFF. For the CDR3, the DNA is TGTGCCAGCAGTCCAAATCCAATAAAGAACACTGAAGCTTTCTTT.

This clonotype was seen at least ten times. The chain couples TRBV27 to TRBJ2-5, with D possibly called TRBD1 or TRBD2 (5 bases each). The ends were cut back, 5 bases at V and 3 bases at J, with 25 bases in the middle. The CDR3 covers 18 residues. Germline CDR1 reads MNHEY; CDR2 reads SMNVEV (reference sequence). CDR3 DNA: TGTGCCAGCAGTCCAGAGACAACGGGACCCTCTCCCAAAGAGACCCAGTACTTC. Amino acid sequence: CASSPETTGPSPKETQYF.

This clonotype was seen ten or more times. The gene calls are TRBV28 and TRBJ2-1; the match to TRBD1 covers 10 bases. The CDR3 covers 14 residues. Germline assignment: CDR1 MDHEN and CDR2 SYDVKM. The ends lost 6 bases at V and 15 bases at J; junction bases unmatched: 14. The CDR3 sequence: CASRLGQGDPNGFF. The CDR3 DNA is TGTGCCAGCAGATTAGGACAGGGGGATCCCAACGGGTTCTTC.

The chain has TRBV12-3 or TRBV12-4 and TRBJ1-5, with no clear D. The length of the CDR3 is 14 residues. The V end lost 9 bases, the J end lost 6 bases, and 18 bases lay between the germline ends. The CDR3 sequence: CASGQASWGQPQHF. Here the CDR3 DNA reads TGTGCCAGTGGCCAGGCGTCATGGGGTCAGCCCCAGCATTTT.

V gene TRBV29-1 combines with J gene TRBJ2-5, with D maybe TRBD2 (5 bases). Trimming shortened V by 1 base and J by 1 base, and 10 bases separated the two germline ends. The CDR3 has 14 amino acids. Germline CDR1 reads SQVTM; CDR2 reads ANQGSEA. The CDR3 is CSVEAGIAQETQYF. For the CDR3, the DNA is TGCAGCGTTGAAGCCGGGATAGCCCAAGAGACCCAGTACTTC.

This clonotype has ten or more counts. V is TRBV28 and J is TRBJ1-3; TRBD1 might be the D (5 bases). With 2 bases removed from V and 0 bases from J, the gap between germline ends came to 11 bases. This CDR3 is built from 16 residues. Germline loops: CDR1 MDHEN, CDR2 SYDVKM. CDR3 amino acids: CASSLVAGISGNTIYF. DNA for the CDR3: TGTGCCAGCAGTTTAGTTGCAGGGATCTCTGGAAACACCATATATTTT. Together with reference TRBV28 and TRBJ1-3, the CDR3 gives the full variable domain: DVKVTQSSRYLVKRTGEKVFLECVQDMDHENMFWYRQDPGLGLRLIYFSYDVKMKEKGDIPEGYSVSREKKERFSLILESASTNQTSMYLCASSLVAGISGNTIYFGEGSWLTVV.

Regarding this clonotype: The junction differs from germline at one of its ends, possibly a read error. V and J are TRBV11-1 and TRBJ2-1, with D possibly matching TRBD2 (5 bases). The CDR3 totals 13 residues. Germline V gives CDR1 SGHAT, CDR2 FQDESV (reference sequence). CDR3 loop: CASSLLALHEQLF. DNA of the CDR3: TGTGCCAGCAGCCTATTAGCGCTCCATGAGCAGCTCTTC. The full variable domain, rest sourced from reference TRBV11-1 and TRBJ2-1, is EAEVAQSPRYKITEKSQAVAFWCDPISGHATLYWYRQILGQGPELLVQFQDESVVDDSQLPKDRFSAERLKGVDSTLKIQPAELGDSAMYLCASSLLALHEQLFGPGTRLTVL.

The V gene is TRBV20-1, the J gene TRBJ2-2; 11 bases are shared with TRBD2. This CDR3 comprises 16 residues. Germline CDR1 and CDR2: DFQATT and SNEGSKA (reference sequence). V trimming: 4 bases; J trimming: 9 bases; junction bases outside the gene matches: 13. The CDR3 protein is CSAIPSSGRTRRELFF. In nucleotides, the CDR3 is TGCAGTGCTATCCCATCTAGCGGGAGGACCAGGCGGGAGCTGTTTTTT.